This section outlines one T cell receptor (beta chain) sequence together with its context. The same CDR3 is also encoded by other DNA sequences in this sample. This specimen comes from a study of shared clonotypes between healthy human individuals. Produced via immunoSEQ multiplex PCR; TCRdb's table is partial and in-frame only. The sample has roughly 2.1 million clones, about 93% seen once. Germline V lookup: CDR1 SGHRS, CDR2 YFSETQ. V shed 0 bases and J shed 2 bases, with 11 bases lying between them. The CDR3 has 15 residues. CD45RO negativity and positive selection for CCR7 defined naive CD8 cells, a population that excluded terminally differentiated effector memory CD45RA+ cells.

Material: naive CD8+ T cells from PBMCs. The source is a man aged 18 to 30 in good health. Some clones in this sample may be carry-over from other donors' samples. This sequence joins TRBV5-1 and TRBJ2-5; possibly TRBD2 for D (5 bases). For the CDR3, the DNA is TGCGCCAGCAGCTTGGAGGGCGGGTTTCAAGAGACCCAGTACTTC. This codes for CASSLEGGFQETQYF.